What follows is one T cell receptor beta chain and its context. Primers included in the PCR were 60 Vbeta and 13 Jbeta primers. Measured with immunoSEQ multiplex PCR; TCRdb has only the in-frame clones, and not every one. The sample yields some 190,000 clones, around 87% seen once. Although they were nominally healthy when sampled, donors likely had unrecorded immune exposures. These data belong to a study of cytomegalovirus exposure and HLA in healthy donors. J lost 7 bases, V lost 8 bases, and 11 bases had no gene match. Germline assignment: CDR1 SNHLY and CDR2 FYNNEI. CDR3 size: 14 residues. Sequences were obtained from PBMCs. The receptor's source is a young woman in good health and CMV-seronegative. The chain has TRBV2 and TRBJ1-5; TRBD1 agrees at 7 bases. CDR3 sequence (DNA): TGTGCCAGCGGATCTTCTGACAGGGTCCAGCCCCAGCATTTT. It is translated as CASGSSDRVQPQHF.